This T cell receptor beta chain emerged from a study of breast tumors, draining lymph nodes, adjacent tissues. CDR1 is MNHEY and CDR2 is SMNVEV in the germline V gene (reference sequence). Trimming shortened V by 8 bases and J by 4 bases, and 21 bases separated the two germline ends. This CDR3 region has 16 residues. This clonotype was detected a few times. Antigen: not known. The study, taken as a whole, reports: The data were judged consistent with most tumor T cells coming from lymph node and expanding in tumor. Compared with basal-like, luminal-like tumors shared significantly more repertoire with nontumor tissue. The lymph node origin of tumor T cells was framed as consistent with a hypothesis, not demonstrated. Tumors had less TCR diversity than lymph nodes, more than nontumor tissue.

TCRdb independently ran MiXCR on the multiplex PCR reads; one entry per CDR3 protein. Of 7,000 to 9,000 distinct CDR3 sequences listed, around 80% were seen once; the top ten hold roughly 39%. Material: tumor-adjacent breast tissue. This sequence joins TRBV27 and TRBJ2-1; D call uncertain. The clonotype originates from a female donor with breast cancer. Some clones in this sample may be carry-over from other donors' samples. In DNA, the CDR3 is TGTGCCAGCGCTGCAATGGTGAGAGATACTTACAATGAGCAGTTCTTC. Translated, it gives CASAAMVRDTYNEQFF.